These 12 T cell receptor beta chains were sequenced from one sample in a study of cytomegalovirus exposure and HLA in healthy donors. PCR involved 60 Vbeta and 13 Jbeta primers. Sequencing was performed with immunoSEQ multiplex PCR; in TCRdb, only in-frame clones are kept and a portion is missing. The sample holds 150,000 to 200,000 clones, approximately 82% seen once. Sample: PBMCs. These TCRs come from a male donor in good health and CMV-seronegative.

For the CDR3, the DNA is TGCGCCAGCAGCCAAGATATAACAGGGGAAGGAAACACTGAAGCTTTCTTT. The encoded protein is CASSQDITGEGNTEAFF. V usage is TRBV4-3 and J usage is TRBJ1-1; 7 bases line up with TRBD1. Germline trimming cut 0 bases from V and 2 bases from J; bases unmatched to any gene: 9. The CDR3 has 17 amino acids. Germline loops: CDR1 LGHNA, CDR2 YSLEER.

The chain recombines TRBV29-1 with TRBJ2-3; D ambiguous. This CDR3 region has 13 residues. V lost 1 base and J 9 bases, leaving 14 bases between the germline ends. From germline, CDR1 is SQVTM and CDR2 ANQGSEA. CDR3 residues: CSVEVTGFSTQYF. CDR3 DNA sequence: TGCAGCGTTGAAGTCACGGGTTTCAGCACGCAGTATTTT.

The gene calls are TRBV28 and TRBJ2-7; 15 nucleotides match TRBD2. CDR1 is MDHEN and CDR2 is SYDVKM in the germline V gene. The CDR3 is 21 residues long. The junction had 20 bases not matched to a gene; V was cut back by 5 bases and J by 3 bases. Here the CDR3 reads CASSPGTSGRIRKSKIYEQYF. The CDR3 DNA reads as TGTGCCAGCAGTCCAGGGACTAGCGGGAGGATTAGGAAGAGCAAGATCTACGAGCAGTACTTC.

The rearrangement uses TRBV27 and TRBJ2-1, with D possibly TRBD2 on 5 matching bases. CDR1 and CDR2 (germline): MNHEY, SMNVEV (reference sequence). The length of the CDR3 is 14 residues. Trimming left V 6 bases short and J 4 bases short, with 13 bases between. In DNA, the CDR3 is TGTGCCAGCAGCCAACTCGGGATTTACAATGAGCAGTTCTTC. Amino acids: CASSQLGIYNEQFF.

On this clone itself: Distinct nucleotide sequences in the sample also encode this CDR3. The chain has TRBV28 and TRBJ2-7; 10 nucleotides agree with TRBD2. The germline V gene has CDR1 MDHEN and CDR2 SYDVKM. With V trimmed by 3 bases and J by 2 bases, 1 base remained unmatched. The CDR3 has 14 amino acids. CDR3 sequence reads: CASSLLAGAYEQYF. The CDR3 coding sequence is TGTGCCAGCAGTTTGCTAGCGGGAGCCTACGAGCAGTACTTC.

This chain connects TRBV15 to TRBJ1-1; 10 bases are a match to TRBD1. The CDR3 is 15 residues long. The V gene's germline CDR1 is LNHNV and CDR2 YYDKDF (reference sequence). Germline trimming cut 3 bases from V and 7 bases from J; bases unmatched to any gene: 8. CDR3 loop: CATSRGGTGAVEAFF. CDR3 DNA: TGTGCCACCAGCAGGGGAGGGACAGGGGCTGTTGAAGCTTTCTTT.

CDR3 nucleotides: TGTGCCAGCAGCCAAGTTCTTATGAACACTGAAGCTTTCTTT. Translation: CASSQVLMNTEAFF. V and J are TRBV4-2 and TRBJ1-1, with D unclear. V lost 1 base and J 0 bases, leaving 6 bases between the germline ends. The CDR3 is 14 residues long. Germline CDR1 is LGHNA and CDR2 is YNFKEQ.

This clone showed up just a few times. The V and J genes are TRBV6-5 and TRBJ2-7; 9 bases line up with TRBD1. CDR1 and CDR2 from the germline V gene are MNHEY and SVGAGI. V trimming: 4 bases; J trimming: 2 bases; junction bases outside the gene matches: 6. The CDR3 consists of 15 residues. CDR3 in amino acids: CASSSPGQGAYEQYF. CDR3 bases: TGTGCCAGCAGTTCCCCGGGACAGGGAGCCTACGAGCAGTACTTC.

The chain joins TRBV19 to TRBJ2-5; 10 bases are shared with TRBD1. Germline V gene data show CDR1 as LNHDA and CDR2 as SQIVND (reference sequence). Trimming cost V 4 bases and J 5 bases; bases outside gene matches: 7. The CDR3 spans 15 residues. The CDR3 loop reads CASSTGQGGSETQYF. CDR3 bases: TGTGCCAGTAGTACCGGACAGGGGGGTTCGGAGACCCAGTACTTC.

A few counts support this clone. The V call is TRBV4-3, the J call TRBJ1-5; unclear D gene. The germline V gene encodes CDR1 LGHNA and CDR2 YSLEER. The ends were cut back, 0 bases at V and 7 bases at J, with 10 bases in the middle. This CDR3 spans 14 amino acids. This CDR3 is CASSQEPRGQPQHF. CDR3 coding DNA: TGCGCCAGCAGCCAAGAGCCGAGAGGACAGCCCCAGCATTTT.

V usage is TRBV18 and J usage is TRBJ2-3; D is unresolved. V lost 6 bases and J lost 2, with 6 bases in between. Germline loops: CDR1 KGHSH, CDR2 LQKENI. CDR3 length equals 12 residues. DNA of the CDR3: TGTGCCAGCTCTCCCAACACAGATACGCAGTATTTT. It codes for CASSPNTDTQYF. The full variable domain, rest sourced from reference TRBV18 and TRBJ2-3, is NAGVMQNPRHLVRRRGQEARLRCSPMKGHSHVYWYRQLPEEGLKFMVYLQKENIIDESGMPKERFSAEFPKEGPSILRIQQVVRGDSAAYFCASSPNTDTQYFGPGTRLTVL.

This chain uses TRBV14 with TRBJ1-4; 9 nucleotides agree with TRBD1. J gave up 7 bases and V 4 bases, and 10 bases lay outside the gene matches. Germline V gene lookup returns CDR1 SGHDN and CDR2 FVKESK. There are 16 residues in the CDR3. The CDR3 sequence: CASSPRTGAEREKLFF. In DNA, the CDR3 is TGTGCCAGCAGCCCTAGGACAGGGGCTGAACGTGAAAAACTGTTTTTT.